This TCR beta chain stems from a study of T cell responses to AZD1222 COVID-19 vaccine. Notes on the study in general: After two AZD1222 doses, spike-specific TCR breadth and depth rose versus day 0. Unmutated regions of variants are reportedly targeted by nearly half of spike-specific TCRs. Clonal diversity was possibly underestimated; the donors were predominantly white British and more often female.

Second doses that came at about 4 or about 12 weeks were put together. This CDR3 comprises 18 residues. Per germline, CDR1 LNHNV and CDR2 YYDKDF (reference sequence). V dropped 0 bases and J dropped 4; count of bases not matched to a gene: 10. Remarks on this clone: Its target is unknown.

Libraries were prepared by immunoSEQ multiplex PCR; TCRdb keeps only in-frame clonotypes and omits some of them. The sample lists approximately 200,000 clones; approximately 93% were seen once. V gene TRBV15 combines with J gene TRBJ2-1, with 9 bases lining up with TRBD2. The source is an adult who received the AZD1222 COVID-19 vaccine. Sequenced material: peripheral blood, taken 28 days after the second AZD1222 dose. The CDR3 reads CATSRDRSAGGGYNEQFF. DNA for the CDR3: TGTGCCACCAGCAGAGATCGCTCAGCGGGAGGAGGGTACAATGAGCAGTTCTTC.